The clone carrying this T cell receptor beta chain occurred many times. The antigen is undetermined. What was sequenced were expressed TCRB transcripts, since all of the isolated RNA had been reverse transcribed. Sequencing was performed with immunoSEQ multiplex PCR; in TCRdb, only in-frame clones are kept and a portion is missing. The sample yields more than 300,000 clones, over 9% seen once. This sample is drawn from a study of beta chain features in type 1 diabetes. Study-level points and caveats: Across all four CD4+ subsets, people with type 1 diabetes showed modestly shorter TCRB CDR3s.

The CDR3 consists of 16 residues. Germline V CDR1 and CDR2: KGHSH, LQKENI. The V end lost 6 bases, the J end lost 0 bases, and 14 bases lay between the germline ends. The TCR comes from a man younger than 40 with type 1 diabetes. The source material was central memory CD4+ T cells from blood. The chain combines TRBV18 with TRBJ2-2; D is perhaps TRBD2 (7 bases). The CDR3 reads CASSLGAGANTGELFF. The CDR3 DNA is TGTGCCAGCTCCCTGGGGGCGGGAGCGAACACCGGGGAGCTGTTTTTT. Full variable domain (outside the CDR3, taken from reference TRBV18 and TRBJ2-2): NAGVMQNPRHLVRRRGQEARLRCSPMKGHSHVYWYRQLPEEGLKFMVYLQKENIIDESGMPKERFSAEFPKEGPSILRIQQVVRGDSAAYFCASSLGAGANTGELFFGEGSRLTVL.